Below are 21 T cell receptor beta chains sequenced from a single sample in a study of identical twins. TCRdb reanalysed the 5' RACE reads using MiXCR and keeps one entry per CDR3 protein. The table lists roughly 770,000 distinct CDR3 sequences, 15% to 20% of them singletons. These data also featured in a second study, about T cells expressing NK-cell markers.

The sequencing input was PBMCs. These TCRs come from a woman younger than 30 in good health.

The chain carries TRBV11-2 and TRBJ2-3; 8 nucleotides align to TRBD1. This CDR3 is 15 amino acids long. Unmatched junction bases numbered 11, after V lost 8 bases and J lost 4 bases. The V gene's germline CDR1 is SGHAT and CDR2 FQNNGV. This CDR3 reads CASAFLGQGPDTQYF. The CDR3 DNA sequence: TGTGCCAGCGCTTTCCTAGGACAGGGTCCAGATACGCAGTATTTT.

This clonotype has only a few counts. The rearrangement links TRBV9 to TRBJ1-6; the match to TRBD1 covers 9 bases. CDR3 size: 17 residues. Looked up from germline, CDR1 is SGDLS and CDR2 is YYNGEE. Losses at the gene ends were 3 bases for V and 10 bases for J; bases not matched to a gene: 14. Written as DNA, the CDR3 is TGTGCCAGCAGCGGAACAGGGGGCGCCGGTAGAAGATCACCCCTCCACTTT. Encoded protein: CASSGTGGAGRRSPLHF.

This clonotype was seen a few times. The chain links TRBV9 to TRBJ2-2; 10 bases match TRBD1. Germline V gene lookup returns CDR1 SGDLS and CDR2 YYNGEE. The CDR3 has 16 amino acids. With V trimmed by 4 bases and J by 6 bases, 9 bases remained unmatched. The chain's CDR3 is CASSPEGQGVSGELFF. The CDR3 DNA is TGTGCCAGCAGCCCAGAAGGACAGGGGGTATCCGGGGAGCTGTTTTTT. The full variable domain, in which reference TRBV9 and TRBJ2-2 provide the parts outside the CDR3, is DSGVTQTPKHLITATGQRVTLRCSPRSGDLSVYWYQQSLDQGLQFLIQYYNGEERAKGNILERFSAQQFPDLHSELNLSSLELGDSALYFCASSPEGQGVSGELFFGEGSRLTVL.

The V gene is TRBV6-1, the J gene TRBJ2-2; 14 bases align to TRBD2. V trimming: 5 bases; J trimming: 7 bases; junction bases outside the gene matches: 9. The CDR3 totals 17 residues. Germline assignment: CDR1 MNHNS and CDR2 SASEGT. The CDR3 DNA is TGTGCCAGCAGTCCCGGACTAGCGGGGGGCGTACACGGGGAGCTGTTTTTT. Amino acid sequence: CASSPGLAGGVHGELFF.

V is TRBV5-5 and J is TRBJ2-1; TRBD2 matches 10 bases. With 3 bases clipped from V and 8 bases from J, the junction kept 14 bases outside the gene matches. Per germline, CDR1 SGHKS and CDR2 YYEKEE (reference sequence). The CDR3 loop spans 17 amino acids. CDR3: CASSSPFSGRAVDEQFF. CDR3 bases: TGTGCCAGCAGCTCCCCTTTCAGCGGGAGGGCGGTTGATGAGCAGTTCTTC.

The CDR3 spells CARNQTAYNSPLHF. CDR3 bases: TGTGCCAGGAACCAGACAGCCTATAATTCACCCCTCCACTTT. The chain is built from TRBV12-3 or TRBV12-4 and TRBJ1-6; the D gene is possibly TRBD1 (5 bases). V was shortened by 9 bases and J by 2 bases, with 11 bases between the two germline ends. This CDR3 is built from 14 residues.

This clonotype occurred a few times. The rearrangement uses TRBV20-1 and TRBJ2-7; 10 nucleotides agree with TRBD2. The CDR3 is made up of 16 amino acids. Germline V gene lookup returns CDR1 DFQATT and CDR2 SNEGSKA (reference sequence). V shed 0 bases and J 0 bases; nucleotides not matched to a gene: 5. The CDR3 sequence: CSARDSGRPFSYEQYF. The CDR3 bases are TGCAGTGCTAGAGATAGCGGGAGGCCATTCTCCTACGAGCAGTACTTC.

The V and J genes are TRBV4-2 and TRBJ2-3, with 10 nucleotides matching TRBD2. CDR3 length equals 18 residues. The germline V gene encodes CDR1 LGHNA and CDR2 YNFKEQ. Trimming cost V 4 bases and J 4 bases; bases outside gene matches: 14. The CDR3 DNA reads TGTGCCAGCAGCCCAGAGAATGAAGCGGGGGGGCTCGCAGATACGCAGTATTTT. Protein product: CASSPENEAGGLADTQYF.

This clonotype turned up a few times. The chain carries TRBV5-4 and TRBJ2-5, with D possibly being TRBD2 (6 bases). The CDR3 loop spans 14 amino acids. V lost 5 bases, J lost 5 bases, and 16 bases lay in between. From germline, CDR1 is SGHNT and CDR2 YYREEE (reference sequence). The CDR3 region has the DNA TGTGCCAGCAGTCAACCTGGTGGAGGGGAGACCCAGTACTTC. The encoded protein is CASSQPGGGETQYF.

This chain joins TRBV12-3 or TRBV12-4 and TRBJ2-7, with 9 bases identical to TRBD2. The CDR3 contains 14 residues. V lost 6 bases to trimming and J lost 4 bases; unmatched junction nucleotides: 7. Here the CDR3 DNA reads TGTGCCAGCAGGTCCGCGGGGGGGTCATACGAGCAGTACTTC. Amino acids: CASRSAGGSYEQYF.

V and J are TRBV6-2 or TRBV6-3 and TRBJ2-1; tentative D call: TRBD1 (6 bases). The CDR3 extends over 15 amino acids. V was clipped by 2 bases and J by 7 bases, with 15 bases between them. Germline-derived CDR1 and CDR2 are MNHEY and SVGEGT. Here the CDR3 reads CASSYRQGLWNEQFF. The CDR3 DNA follows: TGTGCCAGCAGTTACCGGCAGGGGTTATGGAATGAGCAGTTCTTC.

This clonotype has more than one count but fewer than ten. The J gene is TRBJ2-1, the V gene TRBV12-3 or TRBV12-4, with D possibly being TRBD1 (6 bases). V was clipped by 6 bases and J by 14 bases, with 17 bases between them. The CDR3 is made up of 12 amino acids. The CDR3: CASRTNRVGEFF. CDR3 DNA sequence: TGTGCCAGCAGAACCAACAGGGTGGGGGAGTTCTTC.

The genes are TRBV9 and TRBJ2-3; perhaps TRBD2 as D (5 bases). The ends were cut back, 4 bases at V and 5 bases at J, with 20 bases in the middle. CDR1 and CDR2 (germline): SGDLS, YYNGEE. The CDR3 runs 16 residues. The CDR3 is CASSFEGRVWEDTQYF. The CDR3 DNA reads TGTGCCAGCAGCTTCGAGGGTAGGGTGTGGGAAGATACGCAGTATTTT.

This clonotype appeared a few times. The rearrangement links TRBV4-3 to TRBJ2-7; D is uncertain. This CDR3 is built from 16 residues. Trimming pared 0 bases from V and 5 bases from J, leaving 17 bases between. CDR1 is LGHNA, CDR2 YSLEER, per germline. DNA for the CDR3: TGCGCCAGCAGCCAAGATTTAGCCAGCGTCCCCCACGAGCAGTACTTC. Residues: CASSQDLASVPHEQYF.

DNA of the CDR3: TGTGCCAGCAGCCCTCTTGAAGTCGGGCAAGAGACCCAGTACTTC. As protein: CASSPLEVGQETQYF. J is TRBJ2-5 and V is TRBV3-1; D not resolved. CDR1 is LGHDT and CDR2 is YNNKEL in the germline V gene (reference sequence). This CDR3 comprises 15 residues. Trimming removed 4 bases at V and 2 bases at J, with 14 bases between.

This chain joins TRBV6-5 and TRBJ2-3; 12 bases line up with TRBD2. The CDR3 extends over 17 amino acids. Per the germline V gene, CDR1 is MNHEY and CDR2 is SVGAGI. Losses at the gene ends were 4 bases for V and 0 bases for J; bases not matched to a gene: 5. The CDR3 DNA reads TGTGCCAGCAGTTTCCGACTAGCGGGGGCCAGCACAGATACGCAGTATTTT. It codes for CASSFRLAGASTDTQYF.

The chain combines TRBV4-2 with TRBJ2-3; TRBD1 matches 8 bases. This CDR3 has 16 residues. Germline V lookup: CDR1 LGHNA, CDR2 YNFKEQ. With V trimmed by 0 bases and J by 4 bases, 6 bases remained unmatched. The CDR3 protein is CASSQDGQGRADTQYF. The CDR3 bases are TGTGCCAGCAGCCAAGACGGACAGGGTAGGGCAGATACGCAGTATTTT.

This clonotype came up a few times. The gene calls are TRBV6-1 and TRBJ2-1, with D possibly TRBD2 on 5 matching bases. The CDR3 loop spans 13 amino acids. V dropped 4 bases and J dropped 10 bases, with 14 bases sitting between them. Germline V gives CDR1 MNHNS, CDR2 SASEGT. The CDR3: CASSVLGLPEQFF. The DNA of the CDR3 is TGTGCCAGCAGTGTCCTTGGACTCCCGGAGCAGTTCTTC.

This clonotype has more than one count but fewer than ten. This chain uses TRBV25-1 with TRBJ1-5; D is unclear. Germline lookup yields CDR1 MGHDK and CDR2 SYGVNS. Trimming stripped 0 bases from V and 4 bases from J, with 7 bases between. The CDR3 totals 14 residues. CDR3 nucleotide sequence: TGTGCCAGCAGTGAATACGTAAGGAATCAGCCCCAGCATTTT. Amino acids: CASSEYVRNQPQHF.

The chain employs TRBV20-1 and TRBJ1-4; D is possibly TRBD1 (5 bases). The CDR3 has 14 amino acids. V was cut by 6 bases and J by 2 bases, with 13 bases left in between. The germline V gene has CDR1 DFQATT and CDR2 SNEGSKA (reference sequence). CDR3 sequence: CSAAPRGTNEKLFF. The CDR3 bases are TGCAGTGCAGCTCCGAGGGGTACTAATGAAAAACTGTTTTTT.

This clonotype was found many times. The chain employs TRBV6-5 and TRBJ2-1; 11 positions agree with TRBD2. This CDR3 has 16 amino acids. Germline-derived CDR1 and CDR2 are MNHEY and SVGAGI. J was trimmed by 7 bases and V by 2 bases; bases with no gene match: 7. CDR3 coding DNA: TGTGCCAGCAGTTACAGTGTAGCGGGGGGGCAGAATGAGCAGTTCTTC. This translates into CASSYSVAGGQNEQFF.